The rows below give T cell receptor beta chains drawn from one sample of a study of blood T cell repertoires in COVID-19. Assay: immunoSEQ multiplex PCR; the TCRdb copy retains only in-frame clones and omits some. The data hold around 200,000 clones, with roughly 80% observed a single time. The sequenced sample consisted of peripheral blood. The origin of the receptors is a human donor in a cohort sampled during active COVID-19. Each CDR3 is given with its conserved first and last residue. Each record gives: V gene, D gene, J gene, clone size, CDR3 DNA, CDR3 protein. A D gene is named only where the DNA matches it firmly. Where a row states a size, it is once, few, many or the class of an expanded clone; other rows omit it.

TRBV6-2/TRBV6-3,-,TRBJ1-1,-,TGTGCCAGCAGTTACTTCGCTGAAGCTTTCTTT,CASSYFAEAFF
TRBV18,-,TRBJ1-4,-,TGTGCCAGCTCACCAGGCGGGGGTACTAATGAAAAACTGTTTTTT,CASSPGGGTNEKLFF
TRBV28,TRBD1,TRBJ1-2,-,TGTGCCAGCAGTTTAGAGGGGACAGGCCTGAACTATGGCTACACCTTC,CASSLEGTGLNYGYTF
TRBV10-3,TRBD2,TRBJ2-7,few,TGTGCCATCAGTGGGCTAGCGGGAGGTGAGCAGTACTTC,CAISGLAGGEQYF
TRBV27,-,TRBJ1-2,-,TGTGCCAGCAGTTTATTCTCGGGCTATGGCTACACCTTC,CASSLFSGYGYTF
TRBV10-3,-,TRBJ1-1,-,TGTGCCATCAGCCCGGGGGGGACTGAAGCTTTCTTT,CAISPGGTEAFF
TRBV6-1,-,TRBJ1-3,-,TGTGCCAGCAGTGACGGGAGAAACACCATATATTTT,CASSDGRNTIYF
TRBV6-6,TRBD2,TRBJ2-2,-,TGTGCCAGCAGTCCCCTCGGAGGACTAGCAGGTGTCCGCACCGGGGAGCTGTTTTTT,CASSPLGGLAGVRTGELFF
TRBV5-1,TRBD2,TRBJ2-1,few,TGCGCCAGCAGCTTGGATAGCGGGATCTACAATGAGCAGTTCTTC,CASSLDSGIYNEQFF
TRBV6-5,TRBD1,TRBJ1-1,-,TGTGCCAGCAGGGACAGGGTGGGGATGAACACTGAAGCTTTCTTT,CASRDRVGMNTEAFF
TRBV19,TRBD2,TRBJ2-3,many,TGTGCCAGTAGTATAAGCGGGAGTAGCGCAGATACGCAGTATTTT,CASSISGSSADTQYF